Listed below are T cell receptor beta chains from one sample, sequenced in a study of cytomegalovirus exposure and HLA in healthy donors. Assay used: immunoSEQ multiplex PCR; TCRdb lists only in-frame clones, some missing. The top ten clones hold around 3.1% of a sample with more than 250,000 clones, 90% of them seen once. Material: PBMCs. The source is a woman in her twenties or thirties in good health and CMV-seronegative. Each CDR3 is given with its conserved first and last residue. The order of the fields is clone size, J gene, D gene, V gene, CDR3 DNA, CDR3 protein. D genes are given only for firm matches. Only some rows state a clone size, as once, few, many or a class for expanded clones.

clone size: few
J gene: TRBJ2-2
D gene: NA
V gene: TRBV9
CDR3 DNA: TGTGCCAGCAGCCCAGGACAAGTCACCGGGGAGCTGTTTTTT
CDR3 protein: CASSPGQVTGELFF

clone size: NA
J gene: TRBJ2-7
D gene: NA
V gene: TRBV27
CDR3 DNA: TGTGCCAGCAGTTTATCAGGTTCCTACGAGCAGTACTTC
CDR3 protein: CASSLSGSYEQYF

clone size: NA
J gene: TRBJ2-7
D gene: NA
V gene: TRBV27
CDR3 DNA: TGTGCCAGCAGTTCCCCAGGGTACTCCTACGAGCAGTACTTC
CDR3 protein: CASSSPGYSYEQYF

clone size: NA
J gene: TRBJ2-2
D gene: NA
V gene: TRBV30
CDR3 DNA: TGTGCCTGGAGTCCCTCCCGCGGGCCCCCGAACACCGGGGAGCTGTTTTTT
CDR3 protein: CAWSPSRGPPNTGELFF

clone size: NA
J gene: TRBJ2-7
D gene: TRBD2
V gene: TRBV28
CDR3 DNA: TGTGCCAGCAGTTCTCCGGGACTAGCGGCCTACGAGCAGTACTTC
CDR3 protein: CASSSPGLAAYEQYF

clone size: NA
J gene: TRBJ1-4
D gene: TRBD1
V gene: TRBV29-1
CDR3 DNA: TGCAGCGTCCGACGGACAGGGTTGAGTGAAAAACTGTTTTTT
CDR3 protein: CSVRRTGLSEKLFF

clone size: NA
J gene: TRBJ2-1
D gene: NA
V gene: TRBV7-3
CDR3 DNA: TGTGCCAGCAGCCTAATGCTAGGTGGGAACAATGAGCAGTTCTTC
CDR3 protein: CASSLMLGGNNEQFF

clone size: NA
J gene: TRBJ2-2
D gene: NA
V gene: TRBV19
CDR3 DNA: TGTGCCAGTAGCAAGACAGGGAACACCGGGGAGCTGTTTTTT
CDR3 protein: CASSKTGNTGELFF

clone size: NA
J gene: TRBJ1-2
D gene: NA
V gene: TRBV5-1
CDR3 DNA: TGCGCCAGCAGCTTGGTTGGGGCAGGGGAAGGCTACACCTTC
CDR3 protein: CASSLVGAGEGYTF

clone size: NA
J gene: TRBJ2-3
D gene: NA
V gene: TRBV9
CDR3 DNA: TGTGCCAGCAGCGTAGTGGGTGCAGATACGCAGTATTTT
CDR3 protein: CASSVVGADTQYF

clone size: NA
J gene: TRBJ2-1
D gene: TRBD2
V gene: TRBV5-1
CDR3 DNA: TGCGCCAGCAGCTTGGGGGTACTAGCGGGACTCAATGAGCAGTTCTTC
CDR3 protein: CASSLGVLAGLNEQFF

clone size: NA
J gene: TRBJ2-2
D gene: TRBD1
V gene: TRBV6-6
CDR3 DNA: TGTGCCAGCAGTTACGAGGGGGCGCACACCGGGGAGCTGTTTTTT
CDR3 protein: CASSYEGAHTGELFF

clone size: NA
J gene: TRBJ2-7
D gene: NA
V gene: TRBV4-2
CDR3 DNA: TGTGCCAGCAGCCAGGATGGACAGTCTTACGAGCAGTACTTC
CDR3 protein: CASSQDGQSYEQYF

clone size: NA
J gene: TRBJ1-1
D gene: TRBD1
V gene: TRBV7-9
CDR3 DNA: TGTGCCAGCAGCTTAATAGGGACAGGGAGAATGAACACTGAAGCTTTCTTT
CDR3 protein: CASSLIGTGRMNTEAFF

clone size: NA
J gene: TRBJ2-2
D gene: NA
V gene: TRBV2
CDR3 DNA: TGTGCCTGGGGAGAACGAGGCAGTAACACCGGGGAGCTGTTTTTT
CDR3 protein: CAWGERGSNTGELFF

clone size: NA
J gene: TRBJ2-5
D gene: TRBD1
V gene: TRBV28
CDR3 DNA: TGTGCCAGCAGTTTCACAGGGGGAGAGACCCAGTACTTC
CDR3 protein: CASSFTGGETQYF

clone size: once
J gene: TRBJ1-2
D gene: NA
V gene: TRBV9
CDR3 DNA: TGTGCCAGCAGCGCCAATTCTGAGGGACGGGACTATGGCTACACCTTC
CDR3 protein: CASSANSEGRDYGYTF

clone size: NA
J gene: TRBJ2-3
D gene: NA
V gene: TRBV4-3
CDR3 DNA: TGCGCCAGCAGCCAAGATTACAACACAGATACGCAGTATTTT
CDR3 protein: CASSQDYNTDTQYF

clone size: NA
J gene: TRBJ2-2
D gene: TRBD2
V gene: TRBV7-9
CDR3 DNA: TGTGCCAGCAGCCGCGGACTAGCGGGAGCGGGCGGGGAGCTGTTTTTT
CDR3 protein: CASSRGLAGAGGELFF

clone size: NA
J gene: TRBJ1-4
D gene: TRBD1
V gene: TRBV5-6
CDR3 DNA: TGTGCCAGCAGCCCCGACAGGGGGAGAGTAGGGGAAAAACTGTTTTTT
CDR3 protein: CASSPDRGRVGEKLFF

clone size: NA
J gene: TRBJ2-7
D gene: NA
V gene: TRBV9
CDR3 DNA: TGTGCCAGCAGCCCGAGGACTCACTCCTACGAGCAGTACTTC
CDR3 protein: CASSPRTHSYEQYF

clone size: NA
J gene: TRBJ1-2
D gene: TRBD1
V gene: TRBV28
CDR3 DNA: TGTGCCAGCAGTTCCGGACAGGGACGTGGCTACACCTTC
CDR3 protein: CASSSGQGRGYTF

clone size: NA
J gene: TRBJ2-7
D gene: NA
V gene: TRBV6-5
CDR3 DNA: TGTGCCAGCAGTTACCGGGACGCCCGGGGGGAGCAGTACTTC
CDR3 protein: CASSYRDARGEQYF

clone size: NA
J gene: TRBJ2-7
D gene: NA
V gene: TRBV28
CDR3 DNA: TGTGCCAGCAGTTTTTTGTACGAGCAGTACTTC
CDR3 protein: CASSFLYEQYF

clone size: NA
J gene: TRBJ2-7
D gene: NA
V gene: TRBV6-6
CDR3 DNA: TGTGCCAGCAGTTACGCGCTTTACGAGCAGTACTTC
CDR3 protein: CASSYALYEQYF

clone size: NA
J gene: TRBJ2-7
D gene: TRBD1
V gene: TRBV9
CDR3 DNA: TGTGCCAGCAGTTCGGGACAGCGGACCTACGAGCAGTACTTC
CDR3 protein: CASSSGQRTYEQYF

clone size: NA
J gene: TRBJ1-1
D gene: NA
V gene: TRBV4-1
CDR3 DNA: TGCGCCAGCAGCCAAGACGGGACATTCACTGAAGCTTTCTTT
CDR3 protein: CASSQDGTFTEAFF

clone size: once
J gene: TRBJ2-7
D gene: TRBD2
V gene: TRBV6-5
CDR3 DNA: TGTGCCAGCAGTTACTCAATACTAGCGGGAATACAGGAGCAGTACTTC
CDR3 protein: CASSYSILAGIQEQYF

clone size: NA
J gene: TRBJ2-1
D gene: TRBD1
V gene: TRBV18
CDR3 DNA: TGTGCCAGCTCCCCTAAAGGTGGGACAGGGGGCCTGTATGAGCAGTTCTTC
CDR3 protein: CASSPKGGTGGLYEQFF

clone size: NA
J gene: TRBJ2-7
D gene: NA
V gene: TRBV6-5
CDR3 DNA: TGTGCCAGCAGCCAGGACACACTATCTAACTACGAGCAGTACTTC
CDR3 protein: CASSQDTLSNYEQYF

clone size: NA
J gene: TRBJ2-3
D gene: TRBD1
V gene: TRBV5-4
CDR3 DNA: TGTGCCAGCAGCGAAACAGGGGTTGGAGATACGCAGTATTTT
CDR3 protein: CASSETGVGDTQYF

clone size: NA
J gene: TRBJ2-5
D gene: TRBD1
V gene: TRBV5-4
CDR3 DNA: TGTGCCAGCAGCATGACAGGGGGCCGGGAGACCCAGTACTTC
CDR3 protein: CASSMTGGRETQYF

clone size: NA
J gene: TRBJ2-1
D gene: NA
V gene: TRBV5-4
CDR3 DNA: TGTGCCAGCAGCTTGGGTTCCGGCCCAGACAATGAGCAGTTCTTC
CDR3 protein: CASSLGSGPDNEQFF

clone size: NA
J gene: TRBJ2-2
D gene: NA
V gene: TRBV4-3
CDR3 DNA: TGCGCCAGCAGCCAAGAAGCGGCGGGAACCGGGGAGCTGTTTTTT
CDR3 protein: CASSQEAAGTGELFF

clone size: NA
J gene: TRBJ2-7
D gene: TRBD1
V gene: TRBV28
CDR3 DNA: TGTGCCAGCAGTTTCCGTGGACAGGGTGTGGGGGAGCAGTACTTC
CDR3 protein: CASSFRGQGVGEQYF

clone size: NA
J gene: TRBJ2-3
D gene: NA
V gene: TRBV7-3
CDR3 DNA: TGTGCCAGCAGCTCCGGGGGAGTGCCGGATACGCAGTATTTT
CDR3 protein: CASSSGGVPDTQYF

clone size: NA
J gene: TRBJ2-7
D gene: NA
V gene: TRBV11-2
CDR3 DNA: TGTGCCAGCAGCTTAGGCCGCTACGAGCAGTACTTC
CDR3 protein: CASSLGRYEQYF

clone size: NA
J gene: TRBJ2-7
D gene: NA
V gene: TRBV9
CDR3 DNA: TGTGCCAGCAGCGTAGGGGCAGCGCCAGACTACGAGCAGTACTTC
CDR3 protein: CASSVGAAPDYEQYF

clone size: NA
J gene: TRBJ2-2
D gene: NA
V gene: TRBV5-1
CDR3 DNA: TGCGCCAGCATACGGGGCGTCGGGAACACCGGGGAGCTGTTTTTT
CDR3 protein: CASIRGVGNTGELFF

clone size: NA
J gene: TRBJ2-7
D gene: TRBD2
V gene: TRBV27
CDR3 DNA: TGTGCCAGCAGTTTCCCCCCAGCGGGAGTAATGTACGAGCAGTACTTC
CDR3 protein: CASSFPPAGVMYEQYF

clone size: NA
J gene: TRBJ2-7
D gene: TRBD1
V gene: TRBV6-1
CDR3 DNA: TGTGCCAGCGGCCCAGGGACAGGGGCACGTTACGAGCAGTACTTC
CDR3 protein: CASGPGTGARYEQYF

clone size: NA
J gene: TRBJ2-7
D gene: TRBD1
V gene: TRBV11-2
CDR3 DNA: TGTGCCAGCAGCTTACCGGGACAGCCTAACTCCTACGAGCAGTACTTC
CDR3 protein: CASSLPGQPNSYEQYF

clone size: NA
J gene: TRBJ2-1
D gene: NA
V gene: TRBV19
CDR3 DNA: TGTGCCAGTAGTGCACCTTCTAAGGGCGACAATGAGCAGTTCTTC
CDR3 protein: CASSAPSKGDNEQFF

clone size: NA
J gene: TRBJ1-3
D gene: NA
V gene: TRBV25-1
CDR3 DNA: TGTGCCAGCGGGCCGGGAAGCGGAACTGATGGAAACACCATATATTTT
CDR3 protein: CASGPGSGTDGNTIYF

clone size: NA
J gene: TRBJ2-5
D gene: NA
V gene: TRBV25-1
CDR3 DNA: TGTGCCAGCAGTGTAGGGTCAGACTTAGAAGAGACCCAGTACTTC
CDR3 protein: CASSVGSDLEETQYF

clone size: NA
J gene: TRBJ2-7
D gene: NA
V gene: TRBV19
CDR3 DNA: TGTGCCAGTAGTATGGCAGGGGCTAGCTACGAGCAGTACTTC
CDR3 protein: CASSMAGASYEQYF

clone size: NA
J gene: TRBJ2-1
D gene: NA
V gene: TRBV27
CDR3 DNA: TGTGCCAGCAGTTTCGCGGGTCCCTACAATGAGCAGTTCTTC
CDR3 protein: CASSFAGPYNEQFF

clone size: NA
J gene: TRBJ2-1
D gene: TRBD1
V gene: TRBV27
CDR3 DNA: TGTGCCAGCAGTTTGACGGGACAGGGGTTAGGGGAGCAGTTCTTC
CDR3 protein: CASSLTGQGLGEQFF

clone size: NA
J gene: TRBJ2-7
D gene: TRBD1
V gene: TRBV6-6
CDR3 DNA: TGTGCCAGCAGTTTTACAGGGGGGCAGTACTTC
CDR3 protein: CASSFTGGQYF

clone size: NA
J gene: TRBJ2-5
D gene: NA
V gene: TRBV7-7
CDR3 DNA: TGTGCCAGCAGCTTAGGGGTTGGGCAGCAAGAGACCCAGTACTTC
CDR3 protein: CASSLGVGQQETQYF

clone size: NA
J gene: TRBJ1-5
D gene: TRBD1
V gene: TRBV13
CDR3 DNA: TGTGCCAGCAGCTTCGGACAGGGCAGCAATCAGCCCCAGCATTTT
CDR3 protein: CASSFGQGSNQPQHF

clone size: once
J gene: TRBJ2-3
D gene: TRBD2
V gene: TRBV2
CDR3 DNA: TGTGCCAGCAGTGAAAGTGCGGGAGCAGATACGCAGTATTTT
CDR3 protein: CASSESAGADTQYF

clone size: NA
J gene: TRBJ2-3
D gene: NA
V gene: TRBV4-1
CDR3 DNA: TGCGCCAGCAGCCAAGTTATCCCTAGCACAGATACGCAGTATTTT
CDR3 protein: CASSQVIPSTDTQYF

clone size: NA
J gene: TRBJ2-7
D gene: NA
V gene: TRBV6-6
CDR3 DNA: TGTGCCAGCAGTCGGGACACCGGCTACGAGCAGTACTTC
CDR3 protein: CASSRDTGYEQYF

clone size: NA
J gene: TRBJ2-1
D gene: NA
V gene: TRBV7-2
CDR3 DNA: TGTGCCAGCAGCTTAGCTTATTCCGGGGTTTCCTACAATGAGCAGTTCTTC
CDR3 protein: CASSLAYSGVSYNEQFF

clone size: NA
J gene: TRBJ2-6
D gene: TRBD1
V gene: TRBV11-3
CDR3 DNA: TGTGCCAGCAGCAAAGGGGGACAGGAAGTCGCATTTCCTGGGGCCAACGTCCTGACTTTC
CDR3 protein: CASSKGGQEVAFPGANVLTF

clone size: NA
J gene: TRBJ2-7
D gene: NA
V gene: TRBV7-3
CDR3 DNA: TGTGCCAGCAGCTTTTCGTTGGGCTACGAGCAGTACTTC
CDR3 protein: CASSFSLGYEQYF

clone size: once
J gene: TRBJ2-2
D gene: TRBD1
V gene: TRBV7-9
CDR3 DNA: TGTGCCAGCATCGCCCGACAGGGGGGTAGCGTCGACACCGGGGAGCTGTTTTTT
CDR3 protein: CASIARQGGSVDTGELFF

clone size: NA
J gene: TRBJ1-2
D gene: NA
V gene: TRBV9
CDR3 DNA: TGTGCCAGCAGCGTAGCAGGGTCCGATGGCTACACCTTC
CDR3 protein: CASSVAGSDGYTF

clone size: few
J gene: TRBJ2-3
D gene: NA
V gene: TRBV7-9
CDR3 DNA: TGTGCCAGCACCGGAGGGACAGATACGCAGTATTTT
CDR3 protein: CASTGGTDTQYF